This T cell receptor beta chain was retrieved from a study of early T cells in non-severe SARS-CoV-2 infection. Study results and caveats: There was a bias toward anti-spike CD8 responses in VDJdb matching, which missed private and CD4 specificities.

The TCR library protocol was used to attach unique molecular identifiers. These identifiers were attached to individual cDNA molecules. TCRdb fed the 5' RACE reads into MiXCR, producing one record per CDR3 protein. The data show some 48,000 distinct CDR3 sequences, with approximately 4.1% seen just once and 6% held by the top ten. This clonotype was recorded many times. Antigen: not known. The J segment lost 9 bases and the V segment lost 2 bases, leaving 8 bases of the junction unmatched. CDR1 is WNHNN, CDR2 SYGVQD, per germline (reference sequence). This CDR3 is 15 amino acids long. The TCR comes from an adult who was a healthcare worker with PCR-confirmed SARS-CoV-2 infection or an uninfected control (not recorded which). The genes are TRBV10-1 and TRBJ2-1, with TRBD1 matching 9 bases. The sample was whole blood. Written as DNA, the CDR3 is TGCGCCAGCAGTGAGCCGGGACAGGGTCTCGGTGAGCAGTTCTTC. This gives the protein CASSEPGQGLGEQFF.